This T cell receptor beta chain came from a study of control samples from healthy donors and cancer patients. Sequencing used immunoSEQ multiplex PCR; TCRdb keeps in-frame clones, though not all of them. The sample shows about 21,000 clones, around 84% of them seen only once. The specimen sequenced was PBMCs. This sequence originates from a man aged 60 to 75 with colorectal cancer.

For the CDR3, the DNA is TGTGCCAGCAGTTCTACCGGGACAGGCTCAAATGGCTACACCTTC. This translates into CASSSTGTGSNGYTF. The genes are TRBV2 and TRBJ1-2; the match to TRBD1 covers 8 bases. The CDR3 is 15 residues long. V gave up 5 bases and J gave up 6 bases; unmatched junction bases: 11. Germline values: CDR1 SNHLY, CDR2 FYNNEI.